The rows below give T cell receptor beta chains drawn from one sample of a study of CD8 T cells in ankylosing spondylitis. TCRdb ran MiXCR on the 5' RACE reads and lists one entry per CDR3 protein. This table has just over 150,000 distinct CDR3 sequences, approximately 16% appearing once. Specimen: blood, either unsorted or a sorted T cell fraction (not recorded which). Every receptor here comes from a male donor with ankylosing spondylitis or in good health (not recorded which). Each CDR3 is given with its conserved first and last residue. A D gene is named only where the DNA matches it firmly. The listing skips clone size in some rows; elsewhere it reads once, few, many or a size class.

length: 15
V: TRBV29-1
size: many
J: TRBJ1-1
D: TRBD1
DNA: TGCAGCGGCGAATATTGGACAGGGGGCTGGACTGAAGCTTTCTTT
CDR3: CSGEYWTGGWTEAFF

length: 15
V: TRBV5-1
size: many
J: TRBJ2-7
D: .
DNA: TGCGCCAGCAGCCCCGGACAGAATGTAGTCTACGAGCAGTACTTC
CDR3: CASSPGQNVVYEQYF

length: 13
V: TRBV5-1
size: many
J: TRBJ2-2
D: TRBD1
DNA: TGCGCCAGCGGGACAGGGCAGTCCGGGGAGCTGTTTTTT
CDR3: CASGTGQSGELFF

length: 13
V: TRBV7-6
size: .
J: TRBJ2-5
D: .
DNA: TGTGCCAGCAGCCCCTGGGGAGGTGAGACCCAGTACTTC
CDR3: CASSPWGGETQYF

length: 10
V: TRBV20-1
size: many
J: TRBJ1-2
D: .
DNA: TGCAGTGCTAATGGGGTTGGCTACACCTTC
CDR3: CSANGVGYTF

length: 16
V: TRBV5-5
size: .
J: TRBJ1-4
D: TRBD1
DNA: TGTGCCAGCAGCCTCGGGACAGGGCAATCTAATGAAAAACTGTTTTTT
CDR3: CASSLGTGQSNEKLFF

length: 14
V: TRBV10-3
size: .
J: TRBJ2-7
D: TRBD1
DNA: TGTGCCATCAGTGAAACGGGACAGTCGTACGAGCAGTACTTC
CDR3: CAISETGQSYEQYF

length: 16
V: TRBV7-1
size: .
J: TRBJ2-7
D: .
DNA: TGTGCCAGCAGCTCCAGGGGCGGGACAGTCGGGGGTGAGCAGTACTTC
CDR3: CASSSRGGTVGGEQYF

length: 14
V: TRBV30
size: many
J: TRBJ2-1
D: .
DNA: TGTGCCTGGAGCACTCTAACCTCCTACAATGAGCAGTTCTTC
CDR3: CAWSTLTSYNEQFF

length: 13
V: TRBV29-1
size: few
J: TRBJ1-1
D: .
DNA: TGCAGCGTTTCGGAGAGGGGAGGGACTGAAGCTTTCTTT
CDR3: CSVSERGGTEAFF

length: 15
V: TRBV20-1
size: .
J: TRBJ2-3
D: TRBD1
DNA: TGCAGTGCTAGAGCCAGGGGGCGCCTCACAGATACGCAGTATTTT
CDR3: CSARARGRLTDTQYF

length: 15
V: TRBV7-9
size: .
J: TRBJ2-3
D: .
DNA: TGTGCCAGCAGCCCCAACCCGTCGGTAGCAGATACGCAGTATTTT
CDR3: CASSPNPSVADTQYF

length: 17
V: TRBV5-1
size: many
J: TRBJ2-2
D: .
DNA: TGCGCCAGCAGCCCGGAACCACCGGGACAAAACACCGGGGAGCTGTTTTTT
CDR3: CASSPEPPGQNTGELFF

length: 13
V: TRBV5-1
size: .
J: TRBJ2-2
D: TRBD1
DNA: TGCGCCAGCAGCGTGGACAGGGGGCGGTTGCTGTTTTTT
CDR3: CASSVDRGRLLFF

length: 15
V: TRBV10-3
size: .
J: TRBJ2-1
D: .
DNA: TGTGCCATCAGTGAGATCGGGGGTAACCACAATGAGCAGTTCTTC
CDR3: CAISEIGGNHNEQFF

length: 16
V: TRBV28
size: few
J: TRBJ2-2
D: .
DNA: TGTGCCAGCAGTATCCCGGGACATGGTATCACCGGGGAGCTGTTTTTT
CDR3: CASSIPGHGITGELFF

length: 11
V: TRBV7-2
size: many
J: TRBJ2-3
D: .
DNA: TGTGCCAGCAGCTTAAGAGATACGCAGTATTTT
CDR3: CASSLRDTQYF

length: 12
V: TRBV24-1
size: .
J: TRBJ2-7
D: TRBD1
DNA: TGTGCCACCAGTGGGACAGGGAACGAGCAGTACTTC
CDR3: CATSGTGNEQYF

length: 15
V: TRBV21-1
size: once
J: TRBJ2-5
D: .
DNA: TGTGCCAGCAGCAAGGAGAGGCTGCAAAGAGAGACCCAGTACTTC
CDR3: CASSKERLQRETQYF

length: 18
V: TRBV12-3/TRBV12-4
size: many
J: TRBJ2-3
D: TRBD2
DNA: TGTGCCAGCAGTCCGGGGACTAGCGGGAGGGCGGGCACAGATACGCAGTATTTT
CDR3: CASSPGTSGRAGTDTQYF

length: 17
V: TRBV5-8
size: many
J: TRBJ2-2
D: TRBD2
DNA: TGTGCCAGCAGCTTGCCGGGACTAGCGGGAGCGGTCGGGGAACTGTTTTTT
CDR3: CASSLPGLAGAVGELFF

length: 12
V: TRBV20-1
size: .
J: TRBJ2-7
D: .
DNA: TGCAGTGCTGGCCCCGGTCCCTACGAGCAGTACTTC
CDR3: CSAGPGPYEQYF

length: 12
V: TRBV29-1
size: .
J: TRBJ2-5
D: TRBD2
DNA: TGCAGCGCCGGGACTATAGGAGAGACCCAGTACTTC
CDR3: CSAGTIGETQYF

length: 13
V: TRBV20-1
size: many
J: TRBJ2-1
D: .
DNA: TGCAGTGCTAGTAGCGGCGTATACAATGAGCAGTTCTTC
CDR3: CSASSGVYNEQFF

length: 13
V: TRBV5-1
size: many
J: TRBJ2-1
D: .
DNA: TGCGCCAGCAGCAGAGACAGGAAGAATGAGCAGTTCTTC
CDR3: CASSRDRKNEQFF

length: 13
V: TRBV19
size: few
J: TRBJ2-2
D: .
DNA: TGTGCCAGCCAAATAACGGGGGTCGGGGAGCTGTTTTTT
CDR3: CASQITGVGELFF

length: 15
V: TRBV27
size: few
J: TRBJ2-1
D: .
DNA: TGTGCCACCATAGCCGGGACCACCCCTTACAATGAGCAGTTCTTC
CDR3: CATIAGTTPYNEQFF

length: 20
V: TRBV27
size: .
J: TRBJ2-3
D: .
DNA: TGTGCCAGCAGTTTATCGTTTTCAAGCGGCGGGAATATCCGGACAGATACGCAGTATTTT
CDR3: CASSLSFSSGGNIRTDTQYF

length: 15
V: TRBV5-1
size: many
J: TRBJ1-2
D: .
DNA: TGCGCCAGCAGCTCGTCCAGGGCCTCTAACTATGGCTACACCTTC
CDR3: CASSSSRASNYGYTF

length: 14
V: TRBV20-1
size: many
J: TRBJ2-3
D: .
DNA: TGCAGTGCTAGATCCCGACCCCCCACAGATACGCAGTATTTT
CDR3: CSARSRPPTDTQYF

length: 14
V: TRBV21-1
size: .
J: TRBJ2-2
D: .
DNA: TGTGCCAGCAGCAATCGATCAGACCTCGGGGAGCTGTTTTTT
CDR3: CASSNRSDLGELFF

length: 16
V: TRBV20-1
size: once
J: TRBJ1-5
D: .
DNA: TGCAGTGCTATTCCCCCGGGGATCGGGGGTGGGCAGCCCCAGCATTTT
CDR3: CSAIPPGIGGGQPQHF

length: 15
V: TRBV20-1
size: many
J: TRBJ1-5
D: .
DNA: TGCAGTGCTAGTACAGGGTATAGGGGCAATCAGCCCCAGCATTTT
CDR3: CSASTGYRGNQPQHF

length: 13
V: TRBV12-3/TRBV12-4
size: few
J: TRBJ2-5
D: TRBD2
DNA: TGTGCCAGCGGCGGGAGTTCCCAAGAGACCCAGTACTTC
CDR3: CASGGSSQETQYF

length: 15
V: TRBV21-1
size: few
J: TRBJ2-2
D: .
DNA: TGTGCCAGCAGTCAAGAGGGCAGGGACGCCGGGGAGCTGTTTTTT
CDR3: CASSQEGRDAGELFF

length: 18
V: TRBV20-1
size: .
J: TRBJ2-7
D: TRBD1
DNA: TGCAGTGCTAGAGGGACAGGGGAGTGGACGGCGTCATCCTACGAGCAGTACTTC
CDR3: CSARGTGEWTASSYEQYF

length: 13
V: TRBV12-3/TRBV12-4
size: many
J: TRBJ2-7
D: .
DNA: TGTGCCAGCAGTGGAGCCAATGAATACGAGCAGTACTTC
CDR3: CASSGANEYEQYF

length: 11
V: TRBV12-3/TRBV12-4
size: few
J: TRBJ2-4
D: TRBD1
DNA: TGTGCCAGCAGTCGGGACAGATCGAAGTACTTC
CDR3: CASSRDRSKYF

length: 15
V: TRBV5-1
size: many
J: TRBJ1-5
D: TRBD1
DNA: TGCGCCAGCAGCTTGGGACAGGGCGCGCTTCAGCCCCAGCATTTT
CDR3: CASSLGQGALQPQHF

length: 14
V: TRBV12-3/TRBV12-4
size: few
J: TRBJ2-1
D: .
DNA: TGTGCCAGCAGTCCGGGCGGGACCGGAGGTGAGCAGTTCTTC
CDR3: CASSPGGTGGEQFF

length: 14
V: TRBV5-4
size: .
J: TRBJ2-7
D: .
DNA: TGTGCCAGCAGCCCTCTAATAGGGTCCTACGAGCAGTACTTC
CDR3: CASSPLIGSYEQYF

length: 16
V: TRBV5-1
size: many
J: TRBJ2-1
D: .
DNA: TGCGCCAGCAGCCCCCAGGCTAGCCCTATCTACAATGAGCAGTTCTTC
CDR3: CASSPQASPIYNEQFF